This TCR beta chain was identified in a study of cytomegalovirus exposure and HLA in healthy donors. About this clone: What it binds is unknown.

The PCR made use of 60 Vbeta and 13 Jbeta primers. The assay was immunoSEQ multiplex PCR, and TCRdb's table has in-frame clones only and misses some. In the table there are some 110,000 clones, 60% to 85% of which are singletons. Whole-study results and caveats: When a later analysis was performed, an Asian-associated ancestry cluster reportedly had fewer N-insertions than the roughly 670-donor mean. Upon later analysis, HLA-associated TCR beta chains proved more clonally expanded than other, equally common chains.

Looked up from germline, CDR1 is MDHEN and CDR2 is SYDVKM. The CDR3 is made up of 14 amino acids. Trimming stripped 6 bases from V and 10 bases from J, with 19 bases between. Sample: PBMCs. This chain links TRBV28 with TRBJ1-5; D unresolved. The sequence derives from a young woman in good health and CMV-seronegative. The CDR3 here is CASSLGRGLGPQHF. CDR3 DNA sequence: TGTGCCAGCAGCCTCGGACGGGGATTAGGACCCCAGCATTTT.